Listed here is a single TCR beta chain. The antigen this receptor binds is unknown. CDR1 SGHAT and CDR2 FQNNGV were looked up in the germline V gene. The CDR3 sequence holds 14 residues, the cysteine and phenylalanine included. No DNA appears here. This entry belongs to a study of monozygotic twins with inflammatory bowel disease (dated by TCRdb to between 2019 and 2020). For the study in its entirety: The full study comprised 28 monozygotic twin pairs: nine German pairs (four IBD-concordant, five IBD-discordant) and 19 IBD-discordant Danish pairs. Within discordant pairs, disease-associated traits were sought mainly by comparing IBD patients with their genetically identical healthy co-twins. Each individual had, on average, about 151 000 unique TCRalpha sequences and 181 000 unique TCRbeta sequences available for analysis. What the work shows at the level of the full study, not this receptor alone: Measured by the inverse Simpson index, TCRbeta repertoire diversity was lower in IBD patients than in their healthy co-twins. Compared with healthy twins, IBD patients shared fewer clonotypes with other individuals, and the difference was most pronounced in patients with signs of disease activity. Repertoire similarity did not differ between concordant and discordant twins, possibly due to limited statistical power. The analysis was unable to tell different T cell subtypes apart. Differing immunosuppressive treatments among patients may have added background noise and inter-individual variability to the repertoires. The results gave no support for a single strong signal or clonotype linked to IBD.

Library generation was performed with 5' RACE. The input for every TCR library was 3,500 to 4,000 ng of total RNA. For each sample, cDNA synthesis with SMARTScribe reverse transcriptase was split into eight separate reactions. Unique molecular identifiers containing a 6-nucleotide sample barcode were introduced through template switching during cDNA synthesis. Amplification of TCRalpha and TCRbeta cDNA involved two nested PCRs of 16 and 9 cycles, and each PCR was followed by bead purification. Before amplification, the cDNA was treated with uracil DNA-glycosylase and purified using the QIAquick PCR purification kit. The second PCR added Illumina TruSeq-compatible adapters along with sample-specific barcodes. TapeStation and Qubit were used to check library quality and concentration, and 5 to 6 ng of each library went into the pool. Pooled libraries were sequenced on an Illumina HiSeq2500 single-index Rapid Run with 2 x 100 bp reads and custom sequencing primers. In the original analysis: PCR and sequencing errors were corrected by UMI-based consensus assembly using MiGEC version 1.2.6. MiXCR version 2.1.1 was used to carry out V(D)J alignment, clonotype assembly and CDR3 extraction. Gene usage, clonotype sharing and MAIT/NKT TCR abundance were normalised by analysing the top 1000, 10 000 and 20 000 clonotypes per sample. Diversity was computed as the inverse Simpson index with the vegan R package after downsampling to 27 000 UMIs. Paired Mann-Whitney U tests were applied to discordant twin pairs, with Benjamini-Hochberg correction for multiple testing. Each CDR3 protein sequence appears as one entry after TCRdb reprocessed the reads, and no DNA is included. What appears here as the V and J calls and clone size reflects TCRdb's work, not the paper's. This sample's records show 330,000 or so distinct CDR3 sequences. Under 2.5% of the sample is held by the ten biggest clonotypes.

A roughly 2.5 ml peripheral blood sample was drawn into PAXgene tubes per donor and stored at -80°C. Without T cell sorting, total RNA was isolated from whole blood using the PAXgene blood miRNA kit on an automated QIAcube. Peripheral blood from monozygotic twin pairs who were concordant or discordant for inflammatory bowel disease underwent deep TCRalpha and TCRbeta repertoire profiling using unique molecular barcoding. Smoking habits were recorded for all twin pairs, and individuals were classified as current, former or never smokers. Sequencing was done on a sample of blood. The chain was built from TRBV11-2 and TRBJ2-5. The source of this sequence is a human donor with ulcerative colitis or Crohn's disease, or a healthy co-twin of an affected twin (not recorded which). The CDR3: CTSSLVTDQETQYF.